The 26 T cell receptor beta chains below all came from one sample that was sequenced in a study of blood T cell repertoires in COVID-19. Clones were sequenced by immunoSEQ multiplex PCR, and TCRdb holds only the in-frame ones, with some missing. The sample lists 75,000 to 80,000 clones; about 82% were seen once. The sample was peripheral blood. Receptors were obtained from a woman aged 60-75 years with acute or convalescent COVID-19.

V gene TRBV5-1 combines with J gene TRBJ1-1, with TRBD1 matching 10 bases. V lost 3 bases to trimming and J lost 5 bases; unmatched junction nucleotides: 10. Germline CDR1 SGHRS, CDR2 YFSETQ. The CDR3 runs 16 residues. The DNA of the CDR3 is TGCGCCAGCAGCTCGAATATAGGACAGGGGGGGACTGAAGCTTTCTTT. As protein: CASSSNIGQGGTEAFF.

The chain couples TRBV7-2 to TRBJ2-7, with D possibly TRBD2 on 5 matching bases. V shed 5 bases and J shed 3 bases, with 17 bases lying between them. This CDR3 is 15 amino acids long. The germline V gene has CDR1 SGHTA and CDR2 FQGNSA. CDR3 in amino acids: CASSPARESFYEQYF. The DNA for the CDR3 is TGTGCCAGCAGCCCAGCAAGGGAGTCCTTCTACGAGCAGTACTTC.

This rearrangement joins TRBV6-5 to TRBJ1-5, with 9 bases matching TRBD1. The CDR3 covers 15 residues. CDR1 is MNHEY, CDR2 SVGAGI, per germline. The trim removed 6 bases at V and 3 bases at J, leaving 6 bases unmatched. The CDR3 region has the DNA TGTGCCAGCAGCCCAGGGACAGGGAACAATCAGCCCCAGCATTTT. Translating it yields CASSPGTGNNQPQHF.

The chain links TRBV5-4 to TRBJ2-7; the match to TRBD1 covers 10 bases. V shed 3 bases, J shed 4 bases, and the junction held 4 bases outside the gene matches. This CDR3 region has 14 residues. Germline values: CDR1 SGHNT, CDR2 YYREEE (reference sequence). CDR3 in amino acids: CASSSTGGGYEQYF. The DNA for the CDR3 is TGTGCCAGCAGCTCGACAGGGGGCGGATACGAGCAGTACTTC.

The rearrangement joins TRBV5-1 to TRBJ1-2; 8 bases are shared with TRBD1. Germline trimming cut 0 bases from V and 8 bases from J; bases unmatched to any gene: 9. This CDR3 is 15 amino acids long. Germline V gene sequence: CDR1 SGHRS, CDR2 YFSETQ. The CDR3: CASSLDPGQAGGYTF. Written as DNA, the CDR3 is TGCGCCAGCAGCTTGGATCCGGGACAGGCAGGGGGCTACACCTTC.

The rearrangement links TRBV25-1 to TRBJ1-1; D unclear. V was cut by 1 base and J by 3 bases, with 15 bases left in between. CDR3 length: 16 residues. Germline V CDR1 and CDR2: MGHDK, SYGVNS. CDR3 in amino acids: CASSESDPGEDTEAFF. The CDR3 nucleotides read TGTGCCAGCAGTGAATCCGATCCTGGAGAAGACACTGAAGCTTTCTTT.

The CDR3 region has the DNA TGTGCCAGCAGCCTCCGACAGTCTGGTGGAAACACCATATATTTT. Amino acid sequence: CASSLRQSGGNTIYF. The rearrangement joins TRBV3-1 (or the pseudogene TRBV3-2) to TRBJ1-3; a weak D match, TRBD1 (5 bases). Germline V gives CDR1 LGHDT, CDR2 YNNKEL (reference sequence). The CDR3 spans 15 residues. Trimming took 4 bases from V and 3 from J, leaving 13 bases between them.

The chain uses TRBV19 and TRBJ1-3; D gene uncertain. This CDR3 region has 14 residues. The germline V gene encodes CDR1 LNHDA and CDR2 SQIVND (reference sequence). V gave up 3 bases and J gave up 1 base, with 7 bases separating them. For the CDR3, the DNA is TGTGCCAGTAGTATCGGCGGATCTGGAAACACCATATATTTT. This sequence encodes CASSIGGSGNTIYF.

The V call is TRBV5-5, the J call TRBJ2-7; 11 nucleotides match TRBD1. The germline V gene encodes CDR1 SGHKS and CDR2 YYEKEE (reference sequence). J gave up 7 bases and V 2 bases, and 5 bases lay outside the gene matches. The CDR3 is made up of 14 amino acids. The CDR3 is CASSFGTGGREQYV. CDR3 coding DNA: TGTGCCAGCAGCTTTGGGACAGGGGGGAGGGAGCAGTACGTC.

V gene TRBV5-6 combines with J gene TRBJ1-5; D is uncertain. Trimming took off 0 bases at V and 1 base at J, with 5 bases between the two ends. The germline gives CDR1 SGHDT, CDR2 YYEEEE. CDR3 length: 14 residues. The CDR3 sequence: CASSLGRSNQPQHF. In DNA, the CDR3 is TGTGCCAGCAGCTTGGGCAGAAGCAATCAGCCCCAGCATTTT.

This rearrangement joins TRBV9 to TRBJ1-3; TRBD1 matches 8 bases. V shed 4 bases, J shed 2 bases, and the junction held 8 bases outside the gene matches. The length of the CDR3 is 16 residues. Germline lookup yields CDR1 SGDLS and CDR2 YYNGEE. CDR3: CASSPRQGPPGNTIYF. The DNA for the CDR3 is TGTGCCAGCAGCCCCCGACAGGGGCCGCCTGGAAACACCATATATTTT. The full variable domain, in which reference TRBV9 and TRBJ1-3 provide the parts outside the CDR3, is DSGVTQTPKHLITATGQRVTLRCSPRSGDLSVYWYQQSLDQGLQFLIQYYNGEERAKGNILERFSAQQFPDLHSELNLSSLELGDSALYFCASSPRQGPPGNTIYFGEGSWLTVV.

CDR3 loop: CATERGRHTEAFF. The CDR3 DNA is TGTGCCACGGAGCGGGGAAGACACACTGAAGCTTTCTTT. This chain links TRBV28 with TRBJ1-1, with D uncertain. The V gene lost 10 bases and the J gene lost 3 bases, with 15 bases spanning the gap. CDR1 and CDR2 (germline): MDHEN, SYDVKM. This CDR3 contains 13 residues. The whole variable domain, remainder taken from reference TRBV28 and TRBJ1-1, is DVKVTQSSRYLVKRTGEKVFLECVQDMDHENMFWYRQDPGLGLRLIYFSYDVKMKEKGDIPEGYSVSREKKERFSLILESASTNQTSMYLCATERGRHTEAFFGQGTRLTVV.

This chain's CDR3 is CASSQRAGDANTEAFF. The CDR3 DNA sequence: TGCGCCAGCAGCCAAAGGGCAGGGGACGCGAACACTGAAGCTTTCTTT. The V call is TRBV4-3, the J call TRBJ1-1, with D perhaps matching TRBD1 (6 bases). CDR1 and CDR2 (germline): LGHNA, YSLEER. V was cut by 2 bases and J by 1 base, with 14 bases left in between. The CDR3 is made up of 16 amino acids.

The chain uses TRBV29-1 and TRBJ2-1, with D possibly TRBD1 on 6 matching bases. Germline CDR1 SQVTM, CDR2 ANQGSEA. This CDR3 has 17 residues. The V gene lost 0 bases and the J gene lost 1 base, with 16 bases spanning the gap. The CDR3 loop is CSVEDGEQGLSYNEQFF. The CDR3 DNA reads as TGCAGCGTTGAAGATGGAGAACAGGGTTTGTCCTACAATGAGCAGTTCTTC.

The chain uses TRBV9 and TRBJ1-3, with D unclear. Germline CDR1 SGDLS, CDR2 YYNGEE. Trimming took 1 base from V and 0 from J, leaving 5 bases between them. The CDR3 totals 14 residues. The CDR3 nucleotides are TGTGCCAGCAGCGTACAGGACTCTGGAAACACCATATATTTT. It is translated as CASSVQDSGNTIYF. Combining the CDR3 with reference TRBV9 and TRBJ1-3 gives the whole variable domain DSGVTQTPKHLITATGQRVTLRCSPRSGDLSVYWYQQSLDQGLQFLIQYYNGEERAKGNILERFSAQQFPDLHSELNLSSLELGDSALYFCASSVQDSGNTIYFGEGSWLTVV.

This chain uses TRBV6-6 with TRBJ2-5; TRBD1 agrees at 8 bases. Trimming at V came to 0 bases and at J to 2 bases, leaving 2 bases not matched to a gene. Germline CDR1 is MNHNY and CDR2 is SVGAGI (reference sequence). The CDR3 has 15 amino acids. This chain's CDR3 is CASSYSRTGQETQYF. CDR3 bases: TGTGCCAGCAGTTACTCTAGGACAGGGCAAGAGACCCAGTACTTC.

CDR3 sequence (DNA): TGTGCCAGCAGCCCGGAGACAGACTATGGCTACACCTTC. Amino acids: CASSPETDYGYTF. The chain joins TRBV7-9 to TRBJ1-2; tentative D call: TRBD1 (5 bases). Trimming left V 5 bases short and J 3 bases short, with 10 bases between. This CDR3 contains 13 residues. The V gene's germline CDR1 is SEHNR and CDR2 FQNEAQ (reference sequence).

The V and J genes are TRBV21-1 and TRBJ2-7; the table's D gene call, TRBD2, was not cross checked with the DNA. TRBV21-1 is classified as a pseudogene. CDR3 length: 16 residues. CDR3 nucleotide sequence: TGTGCCAGCAGCAAAGGAGTTAGCAACGGTCCCTACGAGCAGTACGTC. This codes for CASSKGVSNGPYEQYV.

The chain employs TRBV14 and TRBJ2-7; D ambiguous. The length of the CDR3 is 11 residues. V was clipped by 6 bases and J by 3 bases, with 6 bases between them. The germline V gene has CDR1 SGHDN and CDR2 FVKESK. Here the CDR3 reads CASSTFYEQYF. CDR3 nucleotide sequence: TGTGCCAGCAGTACATTCTACGAGCAGTACTTC.

CDR3 coding DNA: TGTGCCAGCAGTGGCGGTCCCCGCAGACTCTTATACAATGAGCAGTTCTTC. Amino acid sequence: CASSGGPRRLLYNEQFF. The rearrangement uses TRBV2 and TRBJ2-1; D not certain. In germline, CDR1 is SNHLY, CDR2 FYNNEI. The CDR3 sequence is 17 residues long. The V and J ends lost 4 bases and 4 bases respectively, with 20 bases between them. Complete variable domain (other parts from reference TRBV2 and TRBJ2-1): EPEVTQTPSHQVTQMGQEVILRCVPISNHLYFYWYRQILGQKVEFLVSFYNNEISEKSEIFDDQFSVERPDGSNFTLKIRSTKLEDSAMYFCASSGGPRRLLYNEQFFGPGTRLTVL.

The chain uses TRBV7-8 and TRBJ2-5; 10 nucleotides align to TRBD2. The CDR3 covers 15 residues. The V gene end was trimmed by 4 bases and the J gene end by 2 bases; junction bases not matched to a gene: 4. Germline CDR1 is SGHVS and CDR2 is FQNEAQ. DNA for the CDR3: TGTGCCAGCAGCTCACAAGCGGGGGGGCAAGAGACCCAGTACTTC. Protein: CASSSQAGGQETQYF. The full variable domain, with the rest looked up from reference TRBV7-8 and TRBJ2-5, is GAGVSQSPRYKVAKRGQDVALRCDPISGHVSLFWYQQALGQGPEFLTYFQNEAQLDKSGLPSDRFFAERPEGSVSTLKIQRTQQEDSAVYLCASSSQAGGQETQYFGPGTRLLVL.

J is TRBJ2-7 and V is TRBV30, with a tentative D call TRBD1 (6 bases). Deletions cut 2 bases from V and 6 bases from J, with 14 bases between. The germline CDR1 and CDR2 sequences are GTSNPN and SVGIG (reference sequence). The CDR3 covers 13 residues. The CDR3 region is CAWSPGHPPEQYV. DNA for the CDR3: TGTGCCTGGAGTCCGGGACACCCTCCCGAGCAGTACGTC.

V gene TRBV21-1 combines with J gene TRBJ2-7; no check of the table's D call, TRBD1, against the DNA was made. TRBV21-1 is noted as a pseudogene. This CDR3 has 14 residues. CDR3 residues: CASSYRDRAYEQYF. DNA for the CDR3: TGTGCCAGCAGCTACCGGGACAGAGCCTACGAGCAGTACTTC.

The chain is built from TRBV14 and TRBJ2-5; 8 nucleotides align to TRBD1. The CDR3 spans 15 residues. V trimming: 4 bases; J trimming: 2 bases; junction bases outside the gene matches: 6. CDR1 and CDR2 from the germline V gene are SGHDN and FVKESK. The CDR3 DNA is TGTGCCAGCAGCCGTCGGACAGGGTTTCAAGAGACCCAGTACTTC. Amino acids: CASSRRTGFQETQYF.

This clone was recorded a few times. The gene calls are TRBV5-4 and TRBJ1-2; 9 nucleotides agree with TRBD1. The trim removed 4 bases at V and 6 bases at J, leaving 10 bases unmatched. The length of the CDR3 is 15 residues. CDR1 and CDR2 (germline): SGHNT, YYREEE (reference sequence). The DNA of the CDR3 is TGTGCCAGCAGCCCTATTGGACAGGGGCGCAATGGCTACACCTTC. This gives the protein CASSPIGQGRNGYTF. Variable domain in full (rest from reference TRBV5-4 and TRBJ1-2): ETGVTQSPTHLIKTRGQQVTLRCSSQSGHNTVSWYQQALGQGPQFIFQYYREEENGRGNFPPRFSGLQFPNYSSELNVNALELDDSALYLCASSPIGQGRNGYTFGSGTRLTVV.

The genes are TRBV9 and TRBJ2-2; TRBD1 agrees at 8 bases. V dropped 0 bases and J dropped 7; count of bases not matched to a gene: 5. The CDR3 sequence is 15 residues long. Germline lookup yields CDR1 SGDLS and CDR2 YYNGEE. The CDR3 protein is CASSVDSRGLGELFF. The DNA of the CDR3 is TGTGCCAGCAGCGTAGATAGCAGGGGGCTCGGGGAGCTGTTTTTT. The variable domain in full, with the rest retrieved from reference TRBV9 and TRBJ2-2, is DSGVTQTPKHLITATGQRVTLRCSPRSGDLSVYWYQQSLDQGLQFLIQYYNGEERAKGNILERFSAQQFPDLHSELNLSSLELGDSALYFCASSVDSRGLGELFFGEGSRLTVL.